This passage covers 17 T cell receptor beta chains from one sample sequenced in a study of identical twins. TCRdb used MiXCR to reprocess the 5' RACE reads, holding one entry per CDR3 protein. The sample comprises around 670,000 distinct CDR3 sequences, 6.1% of which are singletons, and around 1.7% rests with the top ten. The sequenced sample consisted of naive T cells sorted from blood. Source of these receptors: a man aged 18 to 29 in good health.

This clonotype was seen ten or more times. This sequence joins TRBV6-2 or TRBV6-3 and TRBJ2-7; maybe TRBD1 (5 bases). The CDR3 loop spans 15 amino acids. CDR1 is MNHEY, CDR2 SVGEGT, per germline. V lost 4 bases and J 3 bases, leaving 16 bases between the germline ends. DNA for the CDR3: TGTGCCAGCAGTTCCGGACACCAAGGTCGCTACGAGCAGTACTTC. Its protein product is CASSSGHQGRYEQYF.

This clonotype has more than one count but fewer than ten. The CDR3 nucleotides read TGTGCCAGCTCACCAAACCAGCTAGCGGCTAGCACAGATACGCAGTATTTT. This gives the protein CASSPNQLAASTDTQYF. The chain uses TRBV18 and TRBJ2-3; 7 bases align to TRBD2. The CDR3 sequence is 17 residues long. Trimming removed 2 bases from V and 0 bases from J; junction bases left unmatched: 8. The V gene's germline CDR1 is KGHSH and CDR2 LQKENI.

This clonotype was detected ten times or more. V gene TRBV27 combines with J gene TRBJ2-7; D perhaps matches TRBD2 (7 bases). V shed 4 bases and J shed 5 bases, with 18 bases lying between them. The germline gives CDR1 MNHEY, CDR2 SMNVEV (reference sequence). The CDR3 length is 15 residues. The CDR3 DNA sequence: TGTGCCAGCAGTTGGACAGCGGGAACGGGCCACGAGCAGTACTTC. This encodes CASSWTAGTGHEQYF.

This clonotype was counted between two and nine times. The chain combines TRBV4-1 with TRBJ2-4, with D unresolved. This CDR3 contains 14 residues. The germline V gene has CDR1 MGHRA and CDR2 YSYEKL. V lost 3 bases and J lost 11, with 17 bases in between. CDR3 sequence reads: CASSQFPDFSFQYF. The CDR3 DNA reads as TGCGCCAGCAGCCAGTTCCCGGATTTCTCTTTTCAGTACTTC.

Ten or more counts support this clonotype. The chain carries TRBV6-5 and TRBJ2-7, with D uncertain. Germline V gene lookup returns CDR1 MNHEY and CDR2 SVGAGI. V lost 2 bases and J 3 bases, leaving 14 bases between the germline ends. The CDR3 sequence is 15 residues long. The CDR3 protein is CASSYGSQPLYEQYF. The CDR3 nucleotides are TGTGCCAGCAGTTACGGCTCCCAGCCCCTCTACGAGCAGTACTTC.

This chain joins TRBV5-1 and TRBJ2-2; no definite D call. This CDR3 is 11 amino acids long. The V and J ends lost 2 bases and 11 bases respectively, with 7 bases between them. Germline CDR1 and CDR2: SGHRS and YFSETQ. The CDR3 reads CASSFTDELFF. The CDR3 DNA reads TGCGCCAGCAGCTTCACCGATGAGCTGTTTTTT. The variable domain in full, with the rest retrieved from reference TRBV5-1 and TRBJ2-2, is KAGVTQTPRYLIKTRGQQVTLSCSPISGHRSVSWYQQTPGQGLQFLFEYFSETQRNKGNFPGRFSGRQFSNSRSEMNVSTLELGDSALYLCASSFTDELFFGEGSRLTVL.

In its sample, this clonotype was seen many times. V and J are TRBV29-1 and TRBJ1-1; tentatively, D is TRBD1 (6 bases). V lost 3 bases and J lost 1, with 12 bases in between. CDR1 is SQVTM and CDR2 is ANQGSEA in the germline V gene. This CDR3 is built from 14 residues. CDR3 protein: CSVDPDSRNTEAFF. The CDR3 DNA follows: TGCAGCGTTGACCCGGACAGTAGGAACACTGAAGCTTTCTTT.

This chain links TRBV6-6 with TRBJ2-1; TRBD1 might be the D (5 bases). The germline V gene encodes CDR1 MNHNY and CDR2 SVGAGI (reference sequence). This CDR3 region has 11 residues. V was cut by 7 bases and J by 12 bases, with 13 bases left in between. In nucleotides, the CDR3 is TGTGCCAGCACTAGGGGTTTACGGCAGTTCTTC. It translates to CASTRGLRQFF.

This clonotype was counted only a few times. This chain joins TRBV20-1 and TRBJ2-5; D is undetermined. The ends were cut back, 5 bases at V and 5 bases at J, with 12 bases in the middle. From germline, CDR1 is DFQATT and CDR2 SNEGSKA (reference sequence). The CDR3 sequence is 12 residues long. The CDR3 reads CSAPGGSETQYF. DNA of the CDR3: TGCAGTGCTCCCGGTGGCTCGGAGACCCAGTACTTC.

This clonotype has at least ten counts. The chain links TRBV4-2 to TRBJ1-1, with 7 bases identical to TRBD1. V shed 3 bases, J shed 0 bases, and the junction held 1 base outside the gene matches. From germline, CDR1 is LGHNA and CDR2 YNFKEQ. This CDR3 region has 14 residues. The CDR3 coding sequence is TGTGCCAGCAGCCAGGACAGGATGAACACTGAAGCTTTCTTT. Translation gives CASSQDRMNTEAFF.

The chain links TRBV4-1 to TRBJ2-7; 10 bases map to TRBD1. The length of the CDR3 is 18 residues. CDR1 and CDR2 from the germline V gene are MGHRA and YSYEKL. The V segment lost 4 bases and the J segment 0 bases; nucleotides outside the gene matches: 12. CDR3 residues: CASSLPVATGGLSYEQYV. The CDR3 DNA reads TGCGCCAGCAGCCTCCCTGTCGCGACAGGGGGCCTCTCCTACGAGCAGTACGTC.

This clonotype was counted a few times. The CDR3 here is CAWGTGESTIYF. The CDR3 DNA follows: TGTGCCTGGGGGACAGGGGAAAGCACCATATATTTT. V is TRBV30 and J is TRBJ1-3, with TRBD1 identical over 10 bases. The CDR3 covers 12 residues. Germline assignment: CDR1 GTSNPN and CDR2 SVGIG (reference sequence). Trimming cost V 5 bases and J 9 bases; bases outside gene matches: 4.

This chain connects TRBV15 to TRBJ2-1, with D possibly TRBD1 on 7 matching bases. The CDR3 loop spans 16 amino acids. Trimming stripped 6 bases from V and 6 bases from J, with 21 bases between. The germline gives CDR1 LNHNV, CDR2 YYDKDF (reference sequence). The CDR3 nucleotides are TGTGCCACCAGTGGGGTGGGGGGACAGAGGGCCAATGAGCAGTTCTTC. Its translation: CATSGVGGQRANEQFF.

This clonotype has a count of ten or more. The chain employs TRBV6-1 and TRBJ1-5, with D possibly being TRBD1 (5 bases). The germline gives CDR1 MNHNS, CDR2 SASEGT. Trimming took 9 bases from V and 3 from J, leaving 18 bases between them. CDR3 length equals 15 residues. CDR3 sequence: CASYNRQRNNQPQHF. Written as DNA, the CDR3 is TGTGCCAGTTACAACAGGCAAAGGAACAATCAGCCCCAGCATTTT.

There are many counts of this clonotype. The chain recombines TRBV20-1 with TRBJ2-3; D uncertain. Germline CDR1 and CDR2: DFQATT and SNEGSKA (reference sequence). The ends were cut back, 3 bases at V and 5 bases at J, with 9 bases in the middle. The CDR3 extends over 12 amino acids. In DNA, the CDR3 is TGCAGTGCTAGCCAGAATCAAGATACGCAGTATTTT. Amino acid sequence: CSASQNQDTQYF.

This clonotype was picked up many times. The V call is TRBV6-1, the J call TRBJ2-7; 11 bases are shared with TRBD2. Germline V gene sequence: CDR1 MNHNS, CDR2 SASEGT. The CDR3 runs to 20 residues. J lost 5 bases, V lost 5 bases, and 23 bases had no gene match. The CDR3 DNA follows: TGTGCCAGCAGTAAATATGGACTAGCGGGTACGGTTCTTCCTCGTGACGAGCAGTACTTC. This codes for CASSKYGLAGTVLPRDEQYF.

This clonotype has only a few counts. The rearrangement joins TRBV7-8 to TRBJ2-3, with 10 bases fitting TRBD2. Germline V lookup: CDR1 SGHVS, CDR2 FQNEAQ. Trimming took 10 bases from V and 7 from J; bases not matched to a gene: 5. The CDR3 runs 12 residues. CDR3 in amino acids: CATLAGDNTQYF. CDR3 DNA: TGTGCCACCCTAGCGGGAGACAATACGCAGTATTTT.